This TCR beta chain appears in the sequencing data of a study of tumor-infiltrating lymphocytes in primary liver carcinoma (dated by TCRdb to about 2017). Notes on the research overall: Between late 2015 and early 2016, roughly 5 patients in China with histopathologically diagnosed primary liver carcinoma had their tumors surgically resected. A total of some 35 specimens from 5 patients went through TCRbeta repertoire sequencing, namely 25 tumor regions, 5 adjacent noncancerous liver tissues and 5 peripheral blood samples. The tumors of the five patients were staged as T1-T3 N0M0, with maximum diameters ranging from 4.2 to 10 cm. TCRbeta repertoire sequencing, expression microarrays and whole-exome sequencing were combined in the study across five regions of each liver tumor, with adjacent normal tissue and blood also included. Roughly 3.65 to 8 million productive TCRbeta reads were obtained per sample, and no significant difference in read depth was found between tissue types. Technical replicate repertoires showed high reproducibility, with mean shared-clone rates approximately 0.89 and correlation coefficients above 0.95. The five patients, three men and two women aged 30 to 69 years, had hepatocellular carcinoma (four) or combined HCC and intrahepatic cholangiocarcinoma (one). What the authors observed across the whole study: Because the samples were bulk and unsorted, CD4+ and CD8+ T cell repertoires could not be compared. Only a few patients were included in the study, and the authors note that the findings should be validated in a larger study. A significantly larger repertoire fraction was made up by the top 250 clones in tumors than in blood (p = 0.039). Consistent with antigen-driven expansion, pairs of tumor regions showed higher repertoire overlap (mean about 36%) than either tumor-adjacent pairs (around 17%) or tumor-blood pairs (roughly 14%). Because sequencing covered only the TCR beta chain and unpaired alpha chains were not captured, true repertoire diversity is likely underestimated.

Using a constant-region primer and ProtoScript II reverse transcriptase, TCRbeta-specific cDNA was reverse-transcribed from 500 ng total RNA. Construction of the TCRbeta libraries relied on three nested rounds of multiplex PCR, following a slightly modified ARM-PCR procedure. Each of the first two PCR rounds ran for approximately 10 cycles and used multiplex TRBV1-TRBV30 forward primers together with a Cbeta reverse primer. Sample barcodes and Illumina adapters were attached in a final 25-cycle PCR using Deep VentR polymerase. Before sequencing, amplicons between 200 and 500 bp were purified from gel using a QIAquick gel extraction kit. TCRbeta amplicons were sequenced on an Illumina HiSeq 2500 with 250-bp paired-end reads. As for how the authors treated the data: Reads were quality-trimmed with Trimmomatic v0.33, and paired reads were merged with FLASH v1.2.11 to recover full CDR3 sequences. MiGEC v1.2.1b assigned V, D and J germline segments to the rearranged TCRbeta sequences. Clonotype statistics and Shannon-Wiener diversity indices were calculated with VDJtools v1.0.0. Except for diversity analysis, only each sample's 250 most abundant clonotypes were used in subsequent analyses to reduce sampling bias. TCRdb reprocessing: public reads trimmed at Q25 with fastp, clones called with MiXCR, in-frame beta chains kept. Duplicate CDR3 protein sequences are folded into a single record with the most common DNA and genes. These V and J calls derive from TCRdb rather than the authors' analysis. Within this sample are around 330,000 distinct CDR3 sequences, with 50% to 70% of them counted one time only. The ten biggest clones cover roughly 9% of the sample.

A remark on this clonotype: What this receptor recognizes is not known. Germline is not matched at one junction end, which may reflect a read error.

Blood RNA was extracted from unsorted whole blood with TRIzol reagent; germline DNA came from the DNeasy Blood & Tissue kit. At the time of sampling, the patients were treatment-naive and had chronic HBV infection. About 3.6 milliliters of peripheral blood were collected into K2EDTA tubes before surgery. From the cysteine up to the phenylalanine, the CDR3 has a length of 13 residues. Of all the DNA, just the CDR3 is kept, 39 bases in frame from base 1. The TCR sequence derives from a man in his forties or fifties with primary liver carcinoma and hepatitis B virus infection. Sequenced input: peripheral blood. The rearranged chain carries TRBV12-3 or TRBV12-4 and TRBJ1-1; no D gene call is confident. The CDR3 reads as follows: CASSLSSNTEVFF. The nucleotides read TGTGCCAGCAGTTTATCCAGCAACACTGAAGTTTTCTTT.